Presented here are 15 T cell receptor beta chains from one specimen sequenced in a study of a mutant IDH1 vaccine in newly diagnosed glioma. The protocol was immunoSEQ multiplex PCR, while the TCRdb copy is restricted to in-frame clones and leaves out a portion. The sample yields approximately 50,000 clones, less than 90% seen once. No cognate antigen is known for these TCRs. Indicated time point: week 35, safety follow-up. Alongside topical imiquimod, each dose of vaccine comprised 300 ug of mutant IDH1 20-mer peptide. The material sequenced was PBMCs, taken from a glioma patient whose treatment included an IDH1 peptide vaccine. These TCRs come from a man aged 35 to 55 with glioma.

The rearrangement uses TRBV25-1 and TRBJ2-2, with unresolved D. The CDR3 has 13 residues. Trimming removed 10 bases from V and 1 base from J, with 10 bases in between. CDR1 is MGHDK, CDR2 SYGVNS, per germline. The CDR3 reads CATQIMNTGELFF. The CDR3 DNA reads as TGTGCCACCCAGATAATGAACACCGGGGAGCTGTTTTTT.

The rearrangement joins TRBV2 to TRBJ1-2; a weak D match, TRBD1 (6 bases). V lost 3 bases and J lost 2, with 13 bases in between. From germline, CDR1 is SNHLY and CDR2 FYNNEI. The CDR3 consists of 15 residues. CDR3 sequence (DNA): TGTGCCAGCAGTGAGTCGGGGGGCCCAAACTATGGCTACACCTTC. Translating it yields CASSESGGPNYGYTF. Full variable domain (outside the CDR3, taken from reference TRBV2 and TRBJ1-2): EPEVTQTPSHQVTQMGQEVILRCVPISNHLYFYWYRQILGQKVEFLVSFYNNEISEKSEIFDDQFSVERPDGSNFTLKIRSTKLEDSAMYFCASSESGGPNYGYTFGSGTRLTVV.

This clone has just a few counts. The DNA for the CDR3 is TGTGCCAGCAACCAGGGACAGGGTGGCAACATTCAGTACTTC. Translation gives CASNQGQGGNIQYF. The chain is built from TRBV7-8 and TRBJ2-4; 9 bases line up with TRBD1. The length of the CDR3 is 14 residues. Germline V gene lookup returns CDR1 SGHVS and CDR2 FQNEAQ. Losses at the gene ends were 7 bases for V and 7 bases for J; bases not matched to a gene: 8.

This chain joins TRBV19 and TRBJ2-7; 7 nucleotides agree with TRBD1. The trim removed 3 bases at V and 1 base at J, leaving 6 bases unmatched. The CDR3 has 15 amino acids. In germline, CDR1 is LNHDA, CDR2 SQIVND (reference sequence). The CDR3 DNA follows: TGTGCCAGTAGTATGAGAGGGGGCAGGTCCTACGAGCAGTACTTC. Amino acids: CASSMRGGRSYEQYF.

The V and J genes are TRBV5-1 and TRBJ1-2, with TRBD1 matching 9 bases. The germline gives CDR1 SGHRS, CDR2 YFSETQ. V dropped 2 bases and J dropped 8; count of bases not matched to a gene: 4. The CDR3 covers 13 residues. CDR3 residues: CASSLQGAHGYTF. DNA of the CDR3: TGCGCCAGCAGCTTACAGGGGGCGCACGGCTACACCTTC.

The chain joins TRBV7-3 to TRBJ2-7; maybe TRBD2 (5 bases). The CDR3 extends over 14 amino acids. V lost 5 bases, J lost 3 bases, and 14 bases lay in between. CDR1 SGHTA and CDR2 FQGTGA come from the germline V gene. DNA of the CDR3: TGTGCCAGCAGCCCCTACCCCGGGGTCTACGAGCAGTACTTC. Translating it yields CASSPYPGVYEQYF.

The CDR3 is CASSSRRGLRYEQYF. CDR3 nucleotides: TGTGCCAGCAGCTCGCGCCGAGGACTGCGCTACGAGCAGTACTTC. This rearrangement joins TRBV7-2 to TRBJ2-7; weak D call: TRBD2 (5 bases). The germline CDR1 and CDR2 sequences are SGHTA and FQGNSA. V lost 4 bases and J lost 3, with 16 bases in between. This CDR3 has 15 residues.

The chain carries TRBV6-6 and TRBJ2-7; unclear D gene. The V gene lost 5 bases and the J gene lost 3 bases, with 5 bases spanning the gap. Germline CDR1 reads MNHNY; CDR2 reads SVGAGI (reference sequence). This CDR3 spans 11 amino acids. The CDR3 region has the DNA TGTGCCAGCAGTATATTCTACGAGCAGTACTTC. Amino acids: CASSIFYEQYF.

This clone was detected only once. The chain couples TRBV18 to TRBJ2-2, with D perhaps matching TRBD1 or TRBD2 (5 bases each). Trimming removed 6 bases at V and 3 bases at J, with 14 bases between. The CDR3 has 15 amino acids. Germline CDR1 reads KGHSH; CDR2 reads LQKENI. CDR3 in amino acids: CASSPRDGYTGELFF. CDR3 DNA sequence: TGTGCCAGCTCTCCCCGGGACGGCTACACCGGGGAGCTGTTTTTT.

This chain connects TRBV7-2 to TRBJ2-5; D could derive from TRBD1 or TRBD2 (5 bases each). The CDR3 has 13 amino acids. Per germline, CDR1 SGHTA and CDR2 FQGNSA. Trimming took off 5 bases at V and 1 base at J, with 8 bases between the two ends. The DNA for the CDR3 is TGTGCCAGCAGCCGGGACGGCCAAGAGACCCAGTACTTC. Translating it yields CASSRDGQETQYF.

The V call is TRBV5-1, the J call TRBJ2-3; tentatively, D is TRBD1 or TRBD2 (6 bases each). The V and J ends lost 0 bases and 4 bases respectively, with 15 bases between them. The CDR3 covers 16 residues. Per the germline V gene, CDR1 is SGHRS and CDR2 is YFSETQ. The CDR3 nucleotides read TGCGCCAGCAGCTTGGGGGAAGGGGGGCACGCAGATACGCAGTATTTT. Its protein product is CASSLGEGGHADTQYF.

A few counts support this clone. The CDR3 bases are TGCAGCGTCGACAGGGGGCAAAGAGGGACTGAAGCTTTCTTT. It encodes CSVDRGQRGTEAFF. The chain uses TRBV29-1 and TRBJ1-1, with TRBD1 identical over 10 bases. The CDR3 runs to 14 residues. With V trimmed by 6 bases and J by 5 bases, 9 bases remained unmatched. CDR1 is SQVTM, CDR2 ANQGSEA, per germline.

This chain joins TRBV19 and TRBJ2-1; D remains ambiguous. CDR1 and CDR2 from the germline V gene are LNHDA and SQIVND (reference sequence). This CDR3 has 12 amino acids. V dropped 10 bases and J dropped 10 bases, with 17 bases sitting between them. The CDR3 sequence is CAIEKEDSEQFF. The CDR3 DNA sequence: TGTGCCATCGAGAAAGAGGATTCCGAGCAGTTCTTC. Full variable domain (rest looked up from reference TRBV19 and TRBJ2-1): DGGITQSPKYLFRKEGQNVTLSCEQNLNHDAMYWYRQDPGQGLRLIYYSQIVNDFQKGDIAEGYSVSREKKESFPLTVTSAQKNPTAFYLCAIEKEDSEQFFGPGTRLTVL.

The CDR3 spells CASRTGTLLRDTQYF. CDR3 bases: TGTGCCAGCAGGACCGGGACACTGCTGAGAGATACGCAGTATTTT. The chain carries TRBV25-1 and TRBJ2-3, with D possibly matching TRBD1 (6 bases). The CDR3 spans 15 residues. Germline CDR1 reads MGHDK; CDR2 reads SYGVNS. The germline V and J ends were trimmed by 6 bases and 5 bases, with 18 bases remaining between them.

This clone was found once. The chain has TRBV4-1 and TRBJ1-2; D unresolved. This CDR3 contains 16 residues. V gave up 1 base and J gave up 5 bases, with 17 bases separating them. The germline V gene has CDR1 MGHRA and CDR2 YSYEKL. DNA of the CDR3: TGCGCCAGCAGCCAAGGAAGGGAGTATGTGCGGTATGGCTACACCTTC. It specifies CASSQGREYVRYGYTF.